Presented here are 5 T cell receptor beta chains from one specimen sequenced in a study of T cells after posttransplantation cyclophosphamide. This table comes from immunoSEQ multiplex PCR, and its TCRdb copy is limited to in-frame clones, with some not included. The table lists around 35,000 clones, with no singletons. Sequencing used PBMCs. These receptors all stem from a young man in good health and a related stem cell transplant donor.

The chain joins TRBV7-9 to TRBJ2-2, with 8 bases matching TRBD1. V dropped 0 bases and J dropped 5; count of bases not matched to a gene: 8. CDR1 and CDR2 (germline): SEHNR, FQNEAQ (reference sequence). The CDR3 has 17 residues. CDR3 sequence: CASSLARTGTGTGELFF. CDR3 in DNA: TGTGCCAGCAGCTTAGCTCGGACAGGGACTGGGACCGGGGAGCTGTTTTTT.

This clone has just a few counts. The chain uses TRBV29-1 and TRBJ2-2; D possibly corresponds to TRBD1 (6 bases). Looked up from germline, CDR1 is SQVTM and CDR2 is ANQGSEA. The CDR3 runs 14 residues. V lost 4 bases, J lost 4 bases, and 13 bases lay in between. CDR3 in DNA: TGCAGCGTTGCCACAGGGCGCGGCACCGGGGAGCTGTTTTTT. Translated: CSVATGRGTGELFF.

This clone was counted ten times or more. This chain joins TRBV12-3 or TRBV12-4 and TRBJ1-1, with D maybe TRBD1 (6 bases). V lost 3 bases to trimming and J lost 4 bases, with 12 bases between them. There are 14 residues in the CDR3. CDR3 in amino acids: CASSLDSMATEAFF. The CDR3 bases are TGTGCCAGCAGTTTGGACAGTATGGCCACTGAAGCTTTCTTT.

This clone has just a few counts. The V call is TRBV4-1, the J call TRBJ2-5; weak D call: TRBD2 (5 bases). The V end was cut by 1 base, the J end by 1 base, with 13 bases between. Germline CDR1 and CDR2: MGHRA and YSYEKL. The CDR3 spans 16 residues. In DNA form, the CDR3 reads TGCGCCAGCAGCCAAGTTCCGGGGAGTCCCCAAGAGACCCAGTACTTC. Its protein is CASSQVPGSPQETQYF.

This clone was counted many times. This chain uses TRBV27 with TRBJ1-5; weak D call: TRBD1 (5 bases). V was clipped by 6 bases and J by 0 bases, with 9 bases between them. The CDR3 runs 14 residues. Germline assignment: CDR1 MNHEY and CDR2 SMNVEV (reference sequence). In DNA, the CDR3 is TGTGCCAGCAGGACAGCTTATAGCAATCAGCCCCAGCATTTT. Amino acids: CASRTAYSNQPQHF.